This entry features one T cell receptor (beta chain) sequence. The antigen remains undetermined. Germline values: CDR1 MDHEN, CDR2 SYDVKM. The CDR3 has 14 amino acids. V lost 5 bases and J lost 4; bases outside the gene matches: 4. The data belong to a study of cytomegalovirus exposure and HLA in healthy donors. General study findings and limits: Under in vitro conditions, a few CMV-associated chains were confirmed as specific for CMV antigens. The investigators catalogued 180 or so TCR beta chains as cytomegalovirus-associated.

The PCR had 60 Vbeta and 13 Jbeta primers. Per the authors' pipeline: It was a later analysis that counted tens of millions of unique TCR beta chains, of which some 9.9 million were shared. The protocol was immunoSEQ multiplex PCR, while the TCRdb copy is restricted to in-frame clones and leaves out a portion. V and J calls and clone size follow that table, whereas D and trimming were derived from the DNA. The table includes 90,000 to 140,000 clones, 78% detected once. This clonotype originated in a man younger than 45 in good health and CMV-seronegative. The sequenced sample was PBMCs. The chain couples TRBV28 to TRBJ1-1; 10 nucleotides align to TRBD1. Here the CDR3 reads CASSPDRGRTEAFF. In DNA, the CDR3 is TGTGCCAGCAGTCCAGACAGGGGGCGCACTGAAGCTTTCTTT.